The text below deals with one T cell receptor beta chain. This specimen belongs to a study of T-cell reconstitution after alpha-beta-depleted transplantation in children. This CDR3 is built from 14 residues. CDR1 and CDR2 from the germline V gene are ENHRY and SYGVKD. The V and J ends lost 6 bases and 6 bases, in that order; junction bases with no gene match: 9. Molecular barcoding with unique molecular identifiers was used for the TCRbeta library. One entry per CDR3 protein, called by TCRdb with MiXCR from the PCR reads. Seen here are about 360,000 distinct CDR3 sequences, about an eighth observed once, and the top ten hold 4% to 5.5%.

The input for sequencing was PBMCs, taken from the stem cell graft. The chain joins TRBV10-3 to TRBJ1-2, with TRBD1 matching 8 bases. The clonotype comes from a human donor who donated a stem cell graft to a child with Fanconi anemia. The CDR3 spells CAISPGQGGNGYTF. The CDR3 DNA is TGTGCCATCAGCCCAGGACAGGGCGGCAATGGCTACACCTTC.